Reported below is one TCR beta chain. Antigen: not known. This entry belongs to a study of cytotoxic CD8 clonotypes in ibrutinib-treated CLL. Study outcomes and limitations: Before falling back toward baseline at progression, clonality had risen at the time of ibrutinib response.

Repertoires were generated with immunoSEQ multiplex PCR, while TCRdb's copy carries only in-frame clones and drops some. The table lists just under 70,000 clones, approximately 70% of them singletons. The germline V and J ends were trimmed by 9 bases and 2 bases, with 14 bases remaining between them. This CDR3 is 15 amino acids long. Per germline, CDR1 LNHDA and CDR2 SQIVND (reference sequence). The TCR originated in a human donor with chronic lymphocytic leukemia. The sample here was PBMCs, taken after 12 months of ibrutinib treatment. This chain connects TRBV19 to TRBJ1-6, with a weak D call TRBD1 (5 bases). DNA for the CDR3: TGTGCCAGCGTCGACAGTTCAACCTATAATTCACCCCTCCACTTT. This sequence encodes CASVDSSTYNSPLHF.